Each of the 2 T cell receptor beta chains below was sequenced from the same sample in a study of CD8 T cells in ankylosing spondylitis. TCRdb analysed the 5' RACE reads with MiXCR anew, one entry per CDR3 protein. Of roughly 240,000 distinct CDR3 sequences listed, roughly 32% were seen once; the top ten hold roughly 4.2%. Sequenced material: blood, either unsorted or a sorted T cell fraction (not recorded which). The receptors come from a male donor with ankylosing spondylitis or in good health (not recorded which).

This clonotype has just one count. The J gene is TRBJ2-7, the V gene TRBV20-1; D may match TRBD1 or TRBD2 (5 bases each). There are 15 residues in the CDR3. Deletions cut 0 bases from V and 2 bases from J, with 14 bases between. Germline assignment: CDR1 DFQATT and CDR2 SNEGSKA (reference sequence). The CDR3 loop is CSARDPGRIPYEQYF. The CDR3 DNA follows: TGCAGTGCTAGAGACCCGGGGCGGATCCCCTACGAGCAGTACTTC.

Here the CDR3 reads CASSLAGAPTYEQYF. In DNA form, the CDR3 reads TGTGCCAGCAGCTTGGCCGGGGCACCTACCTACGAGCAGTACTTC. V usage is TRBV5-8 and J usage is TRBJ2-7, with D possibly called TRBD1 or TRBD2 (5 bases each). The germline CDR1 and CDR2 sequences are SGHTS and YDEGEE. V lost 0 bases to trimming and J lost 2 bases, with 12 bases between them. This CDR3 spans 15 amino acids.